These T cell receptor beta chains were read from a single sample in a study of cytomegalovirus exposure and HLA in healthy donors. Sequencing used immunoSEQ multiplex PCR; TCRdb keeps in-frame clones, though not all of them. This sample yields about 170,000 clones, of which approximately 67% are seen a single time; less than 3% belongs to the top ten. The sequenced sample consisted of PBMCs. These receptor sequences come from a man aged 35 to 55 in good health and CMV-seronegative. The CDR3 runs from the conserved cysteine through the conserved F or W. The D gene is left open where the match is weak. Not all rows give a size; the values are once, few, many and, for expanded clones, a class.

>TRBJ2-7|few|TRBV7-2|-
CASSFTAASYEQYF
TGTGCCAGCAGCTTTACAGCAGCCTCCTACGAGCAGTACTTC
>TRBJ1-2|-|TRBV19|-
CASSIAGSGYGYTF
TGTGCCAGTAGTATTGCAGGTTCCGGCTATGGCTACACCTTC
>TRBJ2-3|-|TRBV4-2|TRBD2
CASSQVVAGGLGDTQYF
TGTGCCAGCAGCCAAGTTGTCGCGGGAGGGTTGGGAGATACGCAGTATTTT
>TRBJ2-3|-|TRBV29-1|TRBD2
CSVAGAGKTGTDTQYF
TGCAGCGTTGCGGGAGCGGGGAAAACTGGCACAGATACGCAGTATTTT
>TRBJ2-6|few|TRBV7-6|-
CASSSRGSPPGANVLTF
TGTGCCAGCAGCTCTAGGGGGTCCCCCCCTGGGGCCAACGTCCTGACTTTC
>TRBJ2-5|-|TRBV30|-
CAWSDGGGWGVAETQYF
TGTGCCTGGAGTGATGGTGGAGGCTGGGGAGTCGCTGAGACCCAGTACTTC
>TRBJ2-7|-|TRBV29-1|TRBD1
CSAVGQGGLYEQYF
TGCAGCGCCGTGGGACAGGGGGGGCTGTACGAGCAGTACTTC
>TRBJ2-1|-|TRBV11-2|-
CASSLGDQGRFF
TGTGCCAGCAGCCTAGGGGACCAGGGGCGTTTCTTC
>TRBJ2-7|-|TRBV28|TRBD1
CASSPGQEIYEQYF
TGTGCCAGCAGTCCCGGACAGGAGATCTACGAGCAGTACTTC
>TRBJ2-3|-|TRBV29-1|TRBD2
CSVERSGGLTDTQYF
TGCAGCGTTGAAAGGAGCGGGGGGCTCACAGATACGCAGTATTTT
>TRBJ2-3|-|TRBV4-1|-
CASSQHYTDTQYF
TGCGCCAGCAGCCAGCACTACACAGATACGCAGTATTTT
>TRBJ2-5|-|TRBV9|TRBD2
CASSVGFGGAGTQYF
TGTGCCAGCAGCGTAGGTTTCGGGGGGGCCGGGACCCAGTACTTC
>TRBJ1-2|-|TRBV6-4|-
CASSAGRDTLGGYTF
TGTGCCAGCAGCGCCGGCCGGGACACCCTCGGAGGCTACACCTTC
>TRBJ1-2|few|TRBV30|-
CAWSSDRRGGYTF
TGTGCCTGGAGTTCAGACAGGCGCGGAGGCTACACCTTC
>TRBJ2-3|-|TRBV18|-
CASSSSTDTQYF
TGTGCCAGCTCTTCTAGCACAGATACGCAGTATTTT
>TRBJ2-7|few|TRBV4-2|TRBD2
CASSIRTSGTSYEQYF
TGTGCCAGCAGTATAAGGACTAGCGGGACCTCCTACGAGCAGTACTTC
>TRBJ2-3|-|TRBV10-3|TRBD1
CAIRDSDRLYETQYF
TGTGCCATCAGGGACTCGGACAGGCTCTATGAGACGCAGTATTTT
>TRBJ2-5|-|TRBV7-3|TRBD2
CASSLRAGGETQYF
TGTGCCAGCAGCTTGAGAGCGGGAGGGGAGACCCAGTACTTC
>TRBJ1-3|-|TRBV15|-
CATSRDNPSSGNTIYF
TGTGCCACCAGCAGAGATAACCCGAGCTCTGGAAACACCATATATTTT
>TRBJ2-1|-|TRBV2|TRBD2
CASELADYNEQFF
TGTGCCAGCGAACTAGCGGACTACAATGAGCAGTTCTTC
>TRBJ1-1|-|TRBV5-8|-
CASSLDPSTGEAFF
TGTGCCAGCAGCTTGGACCCAAGTACAGGTGAAGCTTTCTTT
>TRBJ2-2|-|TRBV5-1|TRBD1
CASRRTGNTGELFF
TGCGCCAGCAGGCGGACAGGGAACACCGGGGAGCTGTTTTTT
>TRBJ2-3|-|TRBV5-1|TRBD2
CASSIAQRGSTDTQYF
TGCGCCAGCAGCATAGCTCAGCGGGGGAGCACAGATACGCAGTATTTT
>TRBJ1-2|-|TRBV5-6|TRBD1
CASSQGTGLHYGYTF
TGTGCCAGCAGCCAAGGGACAGGCCTTCACTATGGCTACACCTTC